The rows below give T cell receptor beta chains drawn from one sample of a study of shared clonotypes between healthy human individuals. Libraries were prepared by immunoSEQ multiplex PCR; TCRdb keeps only in-frame clonotypes and omits some of them. The sample shows some 1.5 million clones, roughly 96% of them seen only once. Sequences were obtained from naive CD4+ T cells sorted from blood. The receptors derive from a man aged 25 to 40 in good health. Both conserved end residues are part of each CDR3.

J,V,CDR3
TRBJ2-1,TRBV7-3,CASSLQPSGSGEQFF
TRBJ1-5,TRBV18,CASTYERSPNQPQHF
TRBJ2-3,TRBV5-1,CASSVAGTSGFTDTQYF
TRBJ2-7,TRBV7-2,CASSLSYEQYF
TRBJ2-7,TRBV28,CASSLGGSDSYEQYF
TRBJ2-7,TRBV10-1,CASSESVYYEQYF
TRBJ2-7,TRBV5-1,CASSTGQGSYEQYF
TRBJ1-2,TRBV7-9,CASSLDSYGYTF
TRBJ2-3,TRBV5-1,CASSLAGVEDTQYF
TRBJ1-2,TRBV28,CAGRTGPGGYTF
TRBJ1-5,TRBV19,CASSPSFGSNSNQPQHF
TRBJ2-7,TRBV27,CASSFQTGVSYEQYF
TRBJ2-5,TRBV18,CASSPRSDETQYF
TRBJ2-7,TRBV10-2,CASSARQIEPYEQYF
TRBJ2-5,TRBV28,CASSLGFIGETQYF
TRBJ2-3,TRBV4-2,CASSQGDGGTDTQYF
TRBJ1-5,TRBV6-5,CASSLSGAHQPQHF
TRBJ1-1,TRBV6-5,CASSKGRGITEAFF
TRBJ2-5,TRBV21-1,CASSNQPRDGQETQYF
TRBJ1-4,TRBV9,CASSVTRVLLFF
TRBJ2-5,TRBV20-1,CSDRTQETQYF
TRBJ2-2,TRBV21-1,CASSKGNHLTGELFF
TRBJ2-1,TRBV10-3,CAISGLAAGGSLSSYNEQFF
TRBJ2-3,TRBV2,CASSEEPERGTDTQYF
TRBJ1-5,TRBV28,CASTVQGGRSNQPQHF
TRBJ1-3,TRBV30,CAWGQSSGNTIYF
TRBJ1-2,TRBV30,CASLRHGYTF
TRBJ2-3,TRBV28,CASREMGTDTQYF
TRBJ2-5,TRBV7-9,CASSFGGDQETQYF
TRBJ1-5,TRBV5-5,CASSENVVGYGSNQPQHF
TRBJ1-4,TRBV5-1,CASSFGDSGEKLFF
TRBJ2-5,TRBV5-4,CASSLVHLQETQYF
TRBJ2-1,TRBV5-1,CASSTGTSSSHEQFF
TRBJ2-2,TRBV5-1,CASSLGTVTGELFF
TRBJ2-5,TRBV6-1,CASSYLVRGEETQYF